This TCR beta chain is drawn from a study of a mutant IDH1 vaccine in newly diagnosed glioma. Study overall: Treated patients had a mean age of about 37 years and a sex split that was around 60% male and 37.5% female.

Profiling relied on immunoSEQ multiplex PCR, and the TCRdb table lists in-frame clones only, not all of them. Seen here are tens of thousands of clones, 84% observed once, and the top ten hold about an eighth. In germline, CDR1 is SGDLS, CDR2 YYNGEE. The CDR3 runs 15 residues. Deletions cut 3 bases from V and 7 bases from J, with 16 bases between. Documented time point: week 23, last vaccination. A 20-mer mutant IDH1 peptide at 300 ug was injected subcutaneously with topical imiquimod. Diagnosis in the donors showed new WHO grade 3 or 4 astrocytomas that were IDH1-mutant and ATRX-lost. Remarks on this clone: The antigen remains undetermined.

Study-wide points: Whatever changes occurred in top peripheral T cell clonotypes seemed unrelated to pseudoprogression. A vaccine-induced immune response developed in 90% to 95% of the patients.

The TCR sequence derives from a man between 18 and 29 years old with glioma. The chain joins TRBV9 to TRBJ1-4, with a possible D match to TRBD1 (5 bases). This specimen was PBMCs, taken from a glioma patient whose treatment included an IDH1 peptide vaccine. DNA for the CDR3: TGTGCCAGCAGCGGAGGGGAAGCCAGGAGTGAAAAACTGTTTTTT. It is translated as CASSGGEARSEKLFF.